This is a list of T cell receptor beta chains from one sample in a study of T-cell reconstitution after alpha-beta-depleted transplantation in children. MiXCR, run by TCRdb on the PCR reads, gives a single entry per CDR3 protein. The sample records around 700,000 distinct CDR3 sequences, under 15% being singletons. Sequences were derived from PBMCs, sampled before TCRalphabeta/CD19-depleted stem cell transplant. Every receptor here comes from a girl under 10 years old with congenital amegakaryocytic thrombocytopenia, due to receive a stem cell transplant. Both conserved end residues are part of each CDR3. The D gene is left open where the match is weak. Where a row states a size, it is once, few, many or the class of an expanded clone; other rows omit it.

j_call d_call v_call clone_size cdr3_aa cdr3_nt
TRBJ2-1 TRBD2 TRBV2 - CASNGGRLAGGLAYNEQFF TGTGCCAGCAATGGGGGGAGGCTAGCGGGAGGCCTCGCGTACAATGAGCAGTTCTTC
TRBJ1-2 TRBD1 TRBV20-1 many CALRGDSYGYTF TGCGCCCTGAGAGGGGACAGCTATGGCTACACCTTC
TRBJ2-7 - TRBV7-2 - CASSLGRQSYEQYF TGTGCCAGCAGCTTAGGGAGACAGAGCTACGAGCAGTACTTC
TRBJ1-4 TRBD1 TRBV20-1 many CSAIPGQGDEKLFF TGCAGTGCTATACCGGGACAGGGTGATGAAAAACTGTTTTTT
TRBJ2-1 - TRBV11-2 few CASSLGGTLNEQFF TGTGCCAGCAGCTTAGGTGGGACTCTCAATGAGCAGTTCTTC
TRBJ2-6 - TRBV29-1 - CSVGSAVQGANVLTF TGCAGCGTTGGGTCAGCAGTCCAGGGGGCCAACGTCCTGACTTTC
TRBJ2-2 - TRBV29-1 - CSVERSGTTGGELFF TGCAGCGTTGAACGGTCGGGGACGACGGGCGGGGAGCTGTTTTTT
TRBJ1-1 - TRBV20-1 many CSARDRGLNTEAFF TGCAGTGCTAGAGATAGGGGCCTGAACACTGAAGCTTTCTTT
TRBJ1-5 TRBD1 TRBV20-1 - CSALEQGRFSNQPQHF TGCAGTGCCTTAGAACAGGGGCGATTTAGCAATCAGCCCCAGCATTTT
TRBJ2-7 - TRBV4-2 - CASSQEGGNDEQYF TGTGCCAGCAGCCAAGAGGGGGGAAACGACGAGCAGTACTTC
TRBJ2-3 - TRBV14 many CASSQRAWTDTQYF TGTGCCAGCAGCCAAAGGGCTTGGACGGATACGCAGTATTTT
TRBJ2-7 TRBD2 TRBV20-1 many CSARTGGITYEQYF TGCAGTGCTAGGACGGGAGGGATAACCTACGAGCAGTACTTC
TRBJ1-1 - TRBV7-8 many CASSSTQTGYTEAFF TGTGCCAGCAGCTCTACGCAGACAGGCTACACTGAAGCTTTCTTT
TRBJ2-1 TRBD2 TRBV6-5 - CASSYSGLAGGPAYNEQFF TGTGCCAGCAGTTACTCCGGACTAGCGGGAGGGCCGGCCTACAATGAGCAGTTCTTC
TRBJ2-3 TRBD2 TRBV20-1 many CSASSGTISTDTQYF TGCAGTGCTAGTAGCGGGACGATAAGCACAGATACGCAGTATTTT
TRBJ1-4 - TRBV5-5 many CASNSGQGYEKLFF TGTGCCAGCAACTCCGGCCAGGGGTATGAAAAACTGTTTTTT
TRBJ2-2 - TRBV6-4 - CASSEEAIVGELFF TGTGCCAGCAGTGAAGAGGCCATCGTGGGGGAGCTGTTTTTT
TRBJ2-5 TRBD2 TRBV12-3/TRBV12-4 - CASSLVFASGRAEETQYF TGTGCCAGCAGTTTAGTTTTCGCTAGCGGGAGGGCCGAGGAGACCCAGTACTTC
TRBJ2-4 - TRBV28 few CASSLSAGVIQYF TGTGCCAGCAGTTTATCTGCAGGGGTAATTCAGTACTTC
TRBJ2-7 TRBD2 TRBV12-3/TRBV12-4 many CASSMVGGAGEQYF TGTGCCAGCAGTATGGTGGGAGGGGCGGGGGAGCAGTACTTC
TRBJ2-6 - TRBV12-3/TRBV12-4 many CASSLFAGSGANVLTF TGTGCCAGCAGTTTGTTTGCGGGGTCTGGGGCCAACGTCCTGACTTTC
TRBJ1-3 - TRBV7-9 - CASSLEVRFSGNTIYF TGTGCCAGCAGCTTAGAAGTTCGGTTCTCTGGAAACACCATATATTTT
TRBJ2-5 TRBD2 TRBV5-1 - CASSLAGMPVETQYF TGCGCCAGCAGCTTAGCGGGAATGCCCGTAGAGACCCAGTACTTC
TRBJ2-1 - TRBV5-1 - CASSLASGTEQFF TGCGCCAGCAGCTTGGCCTCGGGTACTGAGCAGTTCTTC
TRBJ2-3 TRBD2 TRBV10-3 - CAIIMPSGVVDTQYF TGTGCCATCATAATGCCTAGCGGAGTGGTGGATACGCAGTATTTT
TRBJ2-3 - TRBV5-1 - CASSLITATDTQYF TGCGCCAGCAGCTTGATTACCGCTACAGATACGCAGTATTTT
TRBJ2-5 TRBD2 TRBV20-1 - CSAEAGGPVNFETQYF TGCAGTGCCGAAGCGGGAGGGCCTGTCAATTTTGAGACCCAGTACTTC
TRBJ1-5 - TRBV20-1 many CSARRGEGQPQHF TGCAGTGCTAGAAGAGGGGAGGGTCAGCCCCAGCATTTT
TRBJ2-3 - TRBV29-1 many CSVSLEGRTDTQYF TGCAGCGTGAGTTTAGAGGGCCGCACAGATACGCAGTATTTT
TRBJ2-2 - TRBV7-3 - CASCLSVLGTRDTGELFF TGTGCCAGCTGCTTAAGTGTGTTGGGGACTCGAGACACCGGGGAGCTGTTTTTT
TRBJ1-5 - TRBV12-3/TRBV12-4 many CASSLLSGGNQPQHF TGTGCCAGCAGTTTGTTATCCGGGGGCAATCAGCCCCAGCATTTT
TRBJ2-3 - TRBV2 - CTSGTRESSVDTQYF TGTACCAGTGGAACAAGGGAGAGTAGCGTGGATACGCAGTATTTT